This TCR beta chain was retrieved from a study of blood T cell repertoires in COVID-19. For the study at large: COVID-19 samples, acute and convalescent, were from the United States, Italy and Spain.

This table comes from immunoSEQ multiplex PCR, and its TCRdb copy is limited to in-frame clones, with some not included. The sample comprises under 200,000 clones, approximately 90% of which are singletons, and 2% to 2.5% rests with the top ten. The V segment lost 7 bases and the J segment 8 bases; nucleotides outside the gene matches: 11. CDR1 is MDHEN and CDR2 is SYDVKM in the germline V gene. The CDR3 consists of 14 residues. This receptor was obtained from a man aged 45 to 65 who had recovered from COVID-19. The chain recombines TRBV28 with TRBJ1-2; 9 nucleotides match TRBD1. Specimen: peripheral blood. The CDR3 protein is CASNQLQGAKGYTF. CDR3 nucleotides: TGTGCCAGCAACCAATTACAGGGGGCAAAAGGCTACACCTTC.